A selection of T cell receptor beta chains follows, all from one sample in a study of blood T cell repertoires in COVID-19. Some clones are missing from TCRdb's copy, which holds only in-frame ones; the method was immunoSEQ multiplex PCR. Of about 43,000 clones in the sample, 83% were seen once. Sequencing was carried out using peripheral blood. Receptors were obtained from a man older than 75 in a cohort sampled during active COVID-19. The CDR3 runs from the conserved cysteine through the conserved F or W. D genes are given only for firm matches. Size values are once, few and many counts, or a class for expanded clones, and some rows have none.

TRBJ2-3 TRBV29-1 TRBD1 - CSVENTRGTDTQYF TGCAGCGTTGAAAATACCAGGGGGACAGATACGCAGTATTTT
TRBJ2-3 TRBV5-4 TRBD1 - CASSLGTAPSTDTQYF TGTGCCAGCAGCCTTGGGACAGCCCCTAGCACAGATACGCAGTATTTT
TRBJ2-2 TRBV6-2/TRBV6-3 TRBD2 few CASSPGRSTSGTGELFF TGTGCCAGCAGTCCGGGACGGTCGACTAGCGGCACCGGGGAGCTGTTTTTT
TRBJ2-7 TRBV5-6 - - CASSLVPGSYEQYF TGTGCCAGCAGCTTGGTTCCGGGCTCCTACGAGCAGTACTTC
TRBJ2-1 TRBV27 TRBD2 - CASGLAGGGQGQFF TGTGCCAGCGGACTAGCGGGAGGGGGACAGGGGCAGTTCTTC
TRBJ2-5 TRBV24-1 TRBD1 - CATSDFLGTGERETQYF TGTGCCACCAGTGATTTTCTGGGGACAGGGGAGCGAGAGACCCAGTACTTC
TRBJ2-2 TRBV28 TRBD1 - CASRQGGANTGELFF TGTGCCAGCAGACAGGGGGGTGCGAACACCGGGGAGCTGTTTTTT
TRBJ2-1 TRBV7-2 - - CASSLWAWDEQFF TGTGCCAGCAGCTTATGGGCCTGGGATGAGCAGTTCTTC
TRBJ1-2 TRBV28 - - CASSLVGRGGYGYTF TGTGCCAGCAGTTTAGTAGGGAGGGGCGGATATGGCTACACCTTC
TRBJ1-1 TRBV30 - - CAWVVGDGLNTEAFF TGTGCCTGGGTGGTAGGGGATGGGTTGAACACTGAAGCTTTCTTT
TRBJ1-1 TRBV19 TRBD1 - CASSIGGTGGSTEAFF TGTGCCAGTAGTATAGGTGGGACAGGGGGAAGCACTGAAGCTTTCTTT
TRBJ1-6 TRBV5-1 TRBD1 - CASSLGTGGSKSSYNSPLHF TGCGCCAGCAGCCTAGGGACAGGGGGCTCAAAGAGCTCCTATAATTCACCCCTCCACTTT
TRBJ1-6 TRBV7-9 TRBD1 - CASSVGTGGGNSPLHF TGTGCCAGCAGCGTCGGGACAGGGGGCGGTAATTCACCCCTCCACTTT
TRBJ1-2 TRBV19 TRBD1 - CASSTYPQGAQNYGYTF TGTGCCAGTAGTACTTACCCACAGGGGGCTCAAAACTATGGCTACACCTTC
TRBJ1-2 TRBV19 - - CASNAPGTSNGYTF TGTGCCAGTAACGCACCCGGGACATCTAATGGCTACACCTTC
TRBJ1-5 TRBV9 - - CASSVGDGVGPQHF TGTGCCAGCAGCGTAGGAGACGGGGTAGGGCCCCAGCATTTT
TRBJ1-5 TRBV4-2 TRBD1 - CASSQTDRASNQPQHF TGTGCCAGCAGCCAAACGGACAGGGCTAGCAATCAGCCCCAGCATTTT